The 2 T cell receptor beta chains in this list originate from one sample, sequenced in a study of T cells in Graves' hyperthyroidism and ophthalmopathy. Using RNA transcripts as the source, TCR beta CDR3 regions were amplified. A set of HTBI primers served as the primers for a first-round RT-PCR of the TCR CDR3. TCRdb reanalysed the multiplex PCR reads using MiXCR and keeps one entry per CDR3 protein. The sample carries hundreds of thousands of distinct CDR3 sequences, roughly 15% recorded once. Sequencing was done on a sample of blood. The receptors come from a woman aged 18-29 years with Graves' ophthalmopathy.

This clonotype was counted ten times or more. This chain connects TRBV19 to TRBJ1-2; TRBD1 aligns across 9 bases. The length of the CDR3 is 14 residues. J gave up 8 bases and V 8 bases, and 12 bases lay outside the gene matches. Germline CDR1 is LNHDA and CDR2 is SQIVND (reference sequence). The CDR3 sequence: CASGPGQGYWGYTF. The CDR3 coding sequence is TGTGCCAGTGGACCGGGACAGGGATACTGGGGCTACACCTTC.

This clonotype was counted ten times or more. CDR3 coding DNA: TGTGCCAGCAGTTGGGACGGCGGAGGGAGCTACACCTTC. Amino acids: CASSWDGGGSYTF. The chain uses TRBV12-3 or TRBV12-4 and TRBJ1-2; possibly TRBD1 for D (5 bases). Trimming shortened V by 4 bases and J by 9 bases, and 15 bases separated the two germline ends. The CDR3 runs to 13 residues.